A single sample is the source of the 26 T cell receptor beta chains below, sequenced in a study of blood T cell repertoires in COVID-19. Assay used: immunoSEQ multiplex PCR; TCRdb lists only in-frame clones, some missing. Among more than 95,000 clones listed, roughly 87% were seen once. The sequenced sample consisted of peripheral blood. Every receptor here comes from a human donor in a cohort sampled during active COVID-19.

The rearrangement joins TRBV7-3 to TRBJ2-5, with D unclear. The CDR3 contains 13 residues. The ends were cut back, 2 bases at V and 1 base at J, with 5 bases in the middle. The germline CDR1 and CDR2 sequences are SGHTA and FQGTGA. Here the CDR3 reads CASSLGSQETQYF. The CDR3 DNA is TGTGCCAGCAGCTTAGGCTCCCAAGAGACCCAGTACTTC.

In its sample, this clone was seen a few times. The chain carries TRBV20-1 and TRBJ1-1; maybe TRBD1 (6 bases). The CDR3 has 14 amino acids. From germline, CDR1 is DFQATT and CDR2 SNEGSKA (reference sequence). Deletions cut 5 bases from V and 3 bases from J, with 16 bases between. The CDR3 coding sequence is TGCAGTGCTCGTGCAGGGGTTTGGGACACTGAAGCTTTCTTT. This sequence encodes CSARAGVWDTEAFF.

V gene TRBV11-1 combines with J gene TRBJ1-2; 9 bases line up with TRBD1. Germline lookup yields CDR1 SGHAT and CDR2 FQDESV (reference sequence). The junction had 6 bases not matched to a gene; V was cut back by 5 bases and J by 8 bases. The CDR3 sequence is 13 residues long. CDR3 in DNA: TGTGCCAGCAGCGAAGGGACAGGGCGAGGCTACACCTTC. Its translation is CASSEGTGRGYTF.

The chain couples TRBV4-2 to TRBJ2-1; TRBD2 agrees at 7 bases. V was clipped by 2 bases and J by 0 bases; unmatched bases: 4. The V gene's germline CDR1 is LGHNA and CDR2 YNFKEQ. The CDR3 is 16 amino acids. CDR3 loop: CASSQIAGSSYNEQFF. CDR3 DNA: TGTGCCAGCAGCCAAATAGCGGGCAGCTCCTACAATGAGCAGTTCTTC.

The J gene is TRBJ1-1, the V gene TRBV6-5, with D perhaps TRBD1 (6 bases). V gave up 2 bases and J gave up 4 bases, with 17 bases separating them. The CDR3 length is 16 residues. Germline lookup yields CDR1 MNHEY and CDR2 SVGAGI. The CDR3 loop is CASSYLGGGRTTEAFF. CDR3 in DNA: TGTGCCAGCAGTTACCTTGGGGGCGGGAGGACCACTGAAGCTTTCTTT.

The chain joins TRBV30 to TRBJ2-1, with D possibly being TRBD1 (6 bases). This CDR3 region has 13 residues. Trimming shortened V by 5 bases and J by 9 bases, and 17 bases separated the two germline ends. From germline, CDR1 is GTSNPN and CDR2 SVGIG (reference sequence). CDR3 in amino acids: CAWARFVRGEQFF. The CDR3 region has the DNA TGTGCCTGGGCTCGATTCGTCAGGGGTGAGCAGTTCTTC.

The CDR3 DNA sequence: TGTGCCAGCAGTTTAATGAGGGGGCAAGAGACCCAGTACTTC. It codes for CASSLMRGQETQYF. The chain recombines TRBV28 with TRBJ2-5, with D perhaps TRBD1 (6 bases). V lost 2 bases, J lost 2 bases, and 9 bases lay in between. The CDR3 runs 14 residues. CDR1 is MDHEN, CDR2 SYDVKM, per germline.

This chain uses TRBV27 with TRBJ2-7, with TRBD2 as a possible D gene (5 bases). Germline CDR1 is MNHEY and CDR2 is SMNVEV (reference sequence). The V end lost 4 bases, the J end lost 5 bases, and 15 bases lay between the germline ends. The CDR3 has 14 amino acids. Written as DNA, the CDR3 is TGTGCCAGCAGTTCTTCTAGCCATGGGGACGAGCAGTACTTC. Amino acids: CASSSSSHGDEQYF.

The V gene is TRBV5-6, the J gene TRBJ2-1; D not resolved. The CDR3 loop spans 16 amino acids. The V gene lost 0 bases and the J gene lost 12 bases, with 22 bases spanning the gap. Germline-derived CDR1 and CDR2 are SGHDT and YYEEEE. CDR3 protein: CASSLAAPSGVVSQFF. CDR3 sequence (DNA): TGTGCCAGCAGCTTGGCCGCCCCCTCAGGCGTTGTCTCGCAGTTCTTC.

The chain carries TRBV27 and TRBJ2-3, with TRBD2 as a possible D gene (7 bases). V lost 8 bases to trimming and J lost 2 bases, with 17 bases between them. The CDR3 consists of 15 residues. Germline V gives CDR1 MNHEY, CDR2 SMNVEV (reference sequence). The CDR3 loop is CASRRGRGHTDTQYF. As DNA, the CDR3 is TGTGCCAGCCGCCGTGGGCGGGGGCACACAGATACGCAGTATTTT.

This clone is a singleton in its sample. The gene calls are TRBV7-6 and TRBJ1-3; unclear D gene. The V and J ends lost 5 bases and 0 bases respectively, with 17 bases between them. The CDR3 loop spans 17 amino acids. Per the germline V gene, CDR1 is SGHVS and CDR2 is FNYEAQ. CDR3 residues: CASSPSSVISSGNTIYF. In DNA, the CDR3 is TGTGCCAGCAGCCCCTCCTCAGTGATAAGCTCTGGAAACACCATATATTTT.

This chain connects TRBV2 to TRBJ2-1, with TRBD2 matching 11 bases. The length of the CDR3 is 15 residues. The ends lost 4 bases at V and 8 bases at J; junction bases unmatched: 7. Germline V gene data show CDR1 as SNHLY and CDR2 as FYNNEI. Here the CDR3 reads CASSGSTSGSYEQFF. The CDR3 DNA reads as TGTGCCAGCAGTGGGTCAACTAGCGGGAGCTATGAGCAGTTCTTC.

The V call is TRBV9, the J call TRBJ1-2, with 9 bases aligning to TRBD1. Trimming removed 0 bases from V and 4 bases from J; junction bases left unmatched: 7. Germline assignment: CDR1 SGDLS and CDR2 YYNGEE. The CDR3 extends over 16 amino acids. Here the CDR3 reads CASSVVPLTGGYGYTF. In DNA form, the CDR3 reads TGTGCCAGCAGCGTAGTCCCTTTGACAGGGGGCTATGGCTACACCTTC.

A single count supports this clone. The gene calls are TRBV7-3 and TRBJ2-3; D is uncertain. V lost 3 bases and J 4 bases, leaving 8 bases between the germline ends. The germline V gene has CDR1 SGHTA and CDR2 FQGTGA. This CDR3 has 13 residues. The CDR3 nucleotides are TGTGCCAGCAGCTTTCAGTATCCAGATACGCAGTATTTT. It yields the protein CASSFQYPDTQYF.

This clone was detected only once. CDR3 coding DNA: TGTGCCAGCAGACCTACGACAGTCATGAACACTGAAGCTTTCTTT. It yields the protein CASRPTTVMNTEAFF. The chain has TRBV6-5 and TRBJ1-1, with TRBD1 as a possible D gene (5 bases). The V gene lost 6 bases and the J gene lost 0 bases, with 14 bases spanning the gap. Per the germline V gene, CDR1 is MNHEY and CDR2 is SVGAGI. The CDR3 length is 15 residues.

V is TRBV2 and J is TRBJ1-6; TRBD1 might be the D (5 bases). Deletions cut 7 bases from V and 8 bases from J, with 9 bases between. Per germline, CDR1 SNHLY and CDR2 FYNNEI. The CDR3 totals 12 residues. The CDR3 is CASTGQYSPLHF. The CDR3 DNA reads TGTGCCAGCACTGGACAATATTCACCCCTCCACTTT.

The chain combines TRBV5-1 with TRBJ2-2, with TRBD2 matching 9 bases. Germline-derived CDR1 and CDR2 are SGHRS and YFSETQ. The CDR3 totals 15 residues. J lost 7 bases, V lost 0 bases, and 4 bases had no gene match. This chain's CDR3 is CASSLAVSGSGELFF. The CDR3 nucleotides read TGCGCCAGCAGCTTGGCCGTTAGCGGGAGCGGGGAGCTGTTTTTT.

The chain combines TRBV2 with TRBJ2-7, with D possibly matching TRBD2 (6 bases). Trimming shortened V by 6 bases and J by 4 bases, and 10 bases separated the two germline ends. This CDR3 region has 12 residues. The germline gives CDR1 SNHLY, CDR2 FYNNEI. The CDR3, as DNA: TGTGCCAGCAGGGAGGGACCGTACGAGCAGTACTTC. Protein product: CASREGPYEQYF.

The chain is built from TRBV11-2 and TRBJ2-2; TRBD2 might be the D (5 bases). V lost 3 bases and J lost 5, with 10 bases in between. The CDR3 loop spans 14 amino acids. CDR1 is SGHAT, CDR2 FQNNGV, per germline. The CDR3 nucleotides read TGTGCCAGCAGCTTTGGAGGTTGGACCGGGGAGCTGTTTTTT. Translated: CASSFGGWTGELFF.

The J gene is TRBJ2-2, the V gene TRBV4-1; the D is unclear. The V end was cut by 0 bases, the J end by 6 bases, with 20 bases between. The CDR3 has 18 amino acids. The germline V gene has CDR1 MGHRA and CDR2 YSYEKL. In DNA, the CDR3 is TGCGCCAGCAGCCAAGATGTAGTACGACTTCGTAAGGCCGGGGAGCTGTTTTTT. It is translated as CASSQDVVRLRKAGELFF.

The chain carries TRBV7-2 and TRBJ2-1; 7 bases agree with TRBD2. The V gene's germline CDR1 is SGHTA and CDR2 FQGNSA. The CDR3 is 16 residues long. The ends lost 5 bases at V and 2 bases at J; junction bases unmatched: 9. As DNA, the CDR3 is TGTGCCAGCAGCCTCTCTGTGGGACTACCCTACAATGAGCAGTTCTTC. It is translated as CASSLSVGLPYNEQFF.

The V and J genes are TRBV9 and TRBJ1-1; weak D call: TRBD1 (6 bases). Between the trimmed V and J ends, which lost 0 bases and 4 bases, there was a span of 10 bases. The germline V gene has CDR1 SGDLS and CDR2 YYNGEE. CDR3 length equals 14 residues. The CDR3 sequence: CASSVAGEGTEAFF. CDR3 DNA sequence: TGTGCCAGCAGCGTAGCAGGGGAGGGCACTGAAGCTTTCTTT.

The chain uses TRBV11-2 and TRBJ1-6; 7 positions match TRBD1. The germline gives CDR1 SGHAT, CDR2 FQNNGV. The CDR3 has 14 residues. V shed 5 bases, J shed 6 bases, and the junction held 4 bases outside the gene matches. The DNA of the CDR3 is TGTGCCAGCAGCCGACAGGGAACTAATTCACCCCTCCACTTT. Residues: CASSRQGTNSPLHF.

CDR3 in amino acids: CAWQRDREYEQYF. CDR3 sequence (DNA): TGTGCCTGGCAACGGGACAGGGAATACGAGCAGTACTTC. The rearrangement uses TRBV30 and TRBJ2-7; 9 nucleotides match TRBD1. V shed 5 bases, J shed 4 bases, and the junction held 6 bases outside the gene matches. Germline V gene sequence: CDR1 GTSNPN, CDR2 SVGIG (reference sequence). The CDR3 has 13 residues.

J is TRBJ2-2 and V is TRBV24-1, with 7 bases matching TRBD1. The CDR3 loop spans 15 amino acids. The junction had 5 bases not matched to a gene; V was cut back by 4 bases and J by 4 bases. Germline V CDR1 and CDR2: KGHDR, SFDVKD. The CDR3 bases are TGTGCCACCAGTGAGAGGGGGCGCAGCACCGGGGAGCTGTTTTTT. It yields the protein CATSERGRSTGELFF.

CDR3 in amino acids: CASSLAGVAGPGELFF. The CDR3 DNA reads TGCGCCAGCAGCTTGGCCGGTGTAGCGGGCCCCGGGGAGCTGTTTTTT. The chain uses TRBV5-1 and TRBJ2-2; 7 bases match TRBD2. The CDR3 is 16 amino acids. Germline trimming cut 0 bases from V and 6 bases from J; bases unmatched to any gene: 8. In germline, CDR1 is SGHRS, CDR2 YFSETQ.